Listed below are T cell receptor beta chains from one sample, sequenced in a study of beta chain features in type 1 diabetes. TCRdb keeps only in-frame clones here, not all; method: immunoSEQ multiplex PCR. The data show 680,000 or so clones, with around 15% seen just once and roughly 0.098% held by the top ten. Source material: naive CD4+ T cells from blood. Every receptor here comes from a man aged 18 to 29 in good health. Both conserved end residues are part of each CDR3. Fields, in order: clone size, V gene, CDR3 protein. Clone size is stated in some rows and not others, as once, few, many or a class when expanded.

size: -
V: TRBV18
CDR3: CASSWDRGRSYEQYF

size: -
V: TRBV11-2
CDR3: CASSPEDRGRNTEAFF

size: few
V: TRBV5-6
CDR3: CASSLVFGNIQYF

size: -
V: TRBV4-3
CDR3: CASSQDRQASSYEQYF

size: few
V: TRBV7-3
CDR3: CASSRTGLRDTQYF

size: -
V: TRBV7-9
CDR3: CASSFRHAQGASYGYTF

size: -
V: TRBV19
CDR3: CASGRDHRVTDTQYF

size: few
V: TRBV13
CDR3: CASSLAETGHSYEQYF

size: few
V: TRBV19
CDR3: CATKGQVANEQFF

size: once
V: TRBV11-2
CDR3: CASSLIVAPSFSWGSEQYF

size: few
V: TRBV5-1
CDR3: CASSLGTSGRTDTQYF

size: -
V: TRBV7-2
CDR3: CASSLAGGGNQPQHF

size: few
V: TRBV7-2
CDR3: CASSLASGSPDTQYF

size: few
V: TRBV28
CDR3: CASRRRSTGELFF

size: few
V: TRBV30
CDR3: CAWSVGDDQPQHF

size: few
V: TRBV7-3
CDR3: CASNENRGDYGYTF

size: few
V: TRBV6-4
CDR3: CASSFHRVQADTGELFF

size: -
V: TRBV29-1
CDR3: CSVRQGAGEQFF

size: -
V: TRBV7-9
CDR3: CASSLAPGSSYNEQFF

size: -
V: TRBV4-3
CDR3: CASSQDPSSGRGTGELFF

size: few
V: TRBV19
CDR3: CASSMTGFGEAFF

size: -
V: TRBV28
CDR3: CASSNSKAGGVDEQFF

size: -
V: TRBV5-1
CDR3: CASSSGTGGQETQYF

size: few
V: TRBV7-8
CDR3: CASSLARDNIQYF

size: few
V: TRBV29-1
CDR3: CSALDSWGNQPQHF

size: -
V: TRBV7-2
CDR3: CASSLDRDQETQYF

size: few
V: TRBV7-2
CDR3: CASSFLAGLAKNIQYF

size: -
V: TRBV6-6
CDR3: CASSRPGVPTGELFF

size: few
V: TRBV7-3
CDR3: CASSYTGTGDGYTF

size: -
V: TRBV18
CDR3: CASSPDRSTEAFF

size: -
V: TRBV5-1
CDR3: CASSPKTSHLTGELFF

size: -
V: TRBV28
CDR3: CASSLSREALHF

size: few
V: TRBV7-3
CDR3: CASSQDRVGQRRTQYF

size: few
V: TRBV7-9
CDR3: CASSSRQGAGYGYTF

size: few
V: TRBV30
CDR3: CAWNPYTPGELFF

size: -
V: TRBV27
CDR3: CASSYASTIPDTQYF

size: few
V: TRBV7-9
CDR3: CASSRQGLNTEAFF

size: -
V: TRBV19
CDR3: CASSIIPGQGQETQYF

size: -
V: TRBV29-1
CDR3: CSVGKGNTGELFF

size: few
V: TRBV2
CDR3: CASSGQGARGETQYF

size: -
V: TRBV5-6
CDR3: CASSFRQGANTGELFF

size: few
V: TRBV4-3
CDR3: CASSQVRVREQFF

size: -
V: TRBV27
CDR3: CASSIRNTGLNTEAFF

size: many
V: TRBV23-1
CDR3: CARTPRRHRTQYF

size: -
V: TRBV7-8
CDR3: CASSPRGSKAFYGYTF

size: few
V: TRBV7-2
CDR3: CASRLAGGPYEQYF

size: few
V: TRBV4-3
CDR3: CASSQDGRATEAFF

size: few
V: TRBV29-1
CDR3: CSVGLAGEFNQPQHF

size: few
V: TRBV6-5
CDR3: CASSVLAGEYNEQFF

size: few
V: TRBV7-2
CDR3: CASSLGGLAMAKNIQYF

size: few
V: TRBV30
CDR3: CAWNPQRMGPSNQPQHF

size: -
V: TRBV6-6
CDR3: CASSYRVAGGEFEQYF

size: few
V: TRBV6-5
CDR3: CASSYGQDSPLHF

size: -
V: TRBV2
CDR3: CASSVVYEQYF